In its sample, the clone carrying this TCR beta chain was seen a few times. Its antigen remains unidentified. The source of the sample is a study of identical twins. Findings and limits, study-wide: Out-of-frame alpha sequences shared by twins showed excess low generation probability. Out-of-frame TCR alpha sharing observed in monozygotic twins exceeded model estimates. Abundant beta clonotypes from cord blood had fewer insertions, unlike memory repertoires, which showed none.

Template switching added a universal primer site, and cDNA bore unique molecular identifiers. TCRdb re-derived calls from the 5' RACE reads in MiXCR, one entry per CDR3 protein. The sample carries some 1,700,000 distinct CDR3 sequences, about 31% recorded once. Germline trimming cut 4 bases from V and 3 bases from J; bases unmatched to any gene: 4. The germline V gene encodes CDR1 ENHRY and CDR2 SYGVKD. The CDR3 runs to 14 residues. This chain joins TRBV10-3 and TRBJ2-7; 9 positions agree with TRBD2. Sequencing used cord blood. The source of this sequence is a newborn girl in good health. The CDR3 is CAISGTSVGYEQYF. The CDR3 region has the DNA TGTGCCATCAGTGGGACTAGCGTAGGCTACGAGCAGTACTTC.